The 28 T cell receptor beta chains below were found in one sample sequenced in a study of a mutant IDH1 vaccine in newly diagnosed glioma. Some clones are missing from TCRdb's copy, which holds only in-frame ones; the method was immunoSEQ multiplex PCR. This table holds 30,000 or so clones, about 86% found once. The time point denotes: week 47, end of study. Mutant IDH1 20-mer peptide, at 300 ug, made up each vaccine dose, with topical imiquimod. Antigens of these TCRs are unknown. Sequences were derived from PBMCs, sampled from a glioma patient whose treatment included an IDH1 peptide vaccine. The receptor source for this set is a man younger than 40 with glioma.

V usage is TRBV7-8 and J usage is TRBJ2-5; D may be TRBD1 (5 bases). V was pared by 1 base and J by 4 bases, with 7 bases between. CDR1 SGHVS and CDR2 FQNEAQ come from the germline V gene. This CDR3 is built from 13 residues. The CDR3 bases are TGTGCCAGCAGCTTAGTTAGGGGAGAGACCCAGTACTTC. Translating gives CASSLVRGETQYF.

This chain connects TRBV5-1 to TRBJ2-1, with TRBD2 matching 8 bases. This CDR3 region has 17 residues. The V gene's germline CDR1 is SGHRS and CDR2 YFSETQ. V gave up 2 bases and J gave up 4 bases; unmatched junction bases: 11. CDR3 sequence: CASSLGGPSGFYNEQFF. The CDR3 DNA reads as TGCGCCAGCAGCTTAGGGGGGCCTAGCGGGTTTTACAATGAGCAGTTCTTC.

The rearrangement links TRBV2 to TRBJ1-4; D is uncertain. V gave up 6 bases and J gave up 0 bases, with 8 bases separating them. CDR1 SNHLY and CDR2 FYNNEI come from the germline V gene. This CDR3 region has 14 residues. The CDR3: CASSQQATNEKLFF. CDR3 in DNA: TGTGCCAGCAGCCAACAAGCAACTAATGAAAAACTGTTTTTT. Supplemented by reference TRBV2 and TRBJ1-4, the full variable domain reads EPEVTQTPSHQVTQMGQEVILRCVPISNHLYFYWYRQILGQKVEFLVSFYNNEISEKSEIFDDQFSVERPDGSNFTLKIRSTKLEDSAMYFCASSQQATNEKLFFGSGTQLSVL.

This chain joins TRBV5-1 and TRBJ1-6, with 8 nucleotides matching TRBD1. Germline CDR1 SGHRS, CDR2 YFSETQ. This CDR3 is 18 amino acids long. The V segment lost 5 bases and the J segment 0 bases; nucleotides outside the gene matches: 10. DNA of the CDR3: TGCGCCAGCAGTCCATCCCACAGGGGGAGCTCCTATAATTCACCCCTCCACTTT. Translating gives CASSPSHRGSSYNSPLHF.

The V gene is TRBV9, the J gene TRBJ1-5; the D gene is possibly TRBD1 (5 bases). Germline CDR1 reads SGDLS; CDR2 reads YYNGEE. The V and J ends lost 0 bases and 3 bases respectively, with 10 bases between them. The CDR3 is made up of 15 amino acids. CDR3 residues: CASSVGGGNNQPQHF. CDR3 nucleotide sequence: TGTGCCAGCAGCGTAGGGGGGGGGAACAATCAGCCCCAGCATTTT.

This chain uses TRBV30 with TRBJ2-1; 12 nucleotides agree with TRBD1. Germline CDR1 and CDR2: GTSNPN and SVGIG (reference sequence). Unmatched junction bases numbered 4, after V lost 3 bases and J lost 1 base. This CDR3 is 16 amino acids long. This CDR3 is CAWREGQGASYNEQFF. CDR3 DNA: TGTGCCTGGAGAGAGGGACAGGGGGCTTCCTACAATGAGCAGTTCTTC.

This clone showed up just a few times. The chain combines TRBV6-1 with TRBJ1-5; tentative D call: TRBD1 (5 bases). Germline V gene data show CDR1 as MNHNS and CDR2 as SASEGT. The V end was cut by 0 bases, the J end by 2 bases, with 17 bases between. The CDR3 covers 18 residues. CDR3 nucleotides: TGTGCCAGCAGTGAAGCCGGGGGAAGGACTCTAGGCAATCAGCCCCAGCATTTT. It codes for CASSEAGGRTLGNQPQHF.

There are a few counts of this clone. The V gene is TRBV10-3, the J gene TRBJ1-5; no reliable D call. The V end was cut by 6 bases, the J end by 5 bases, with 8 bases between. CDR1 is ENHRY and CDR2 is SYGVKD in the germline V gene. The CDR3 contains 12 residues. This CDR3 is CAISDFDQPQHF. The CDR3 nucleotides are TGTGCCATCAGCGATTTCGATCAGCCCCAGCATTTT.

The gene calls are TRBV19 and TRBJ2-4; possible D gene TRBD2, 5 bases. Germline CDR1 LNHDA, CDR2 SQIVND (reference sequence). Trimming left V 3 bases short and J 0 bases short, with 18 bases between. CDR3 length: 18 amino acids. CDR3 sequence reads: CASSMKEVTTLAKNIQYF. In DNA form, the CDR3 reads TGTGCCAGTAGTATGAAGGAGGTTACGACCCTAGCCAAAAACATTCAGTACTTC.

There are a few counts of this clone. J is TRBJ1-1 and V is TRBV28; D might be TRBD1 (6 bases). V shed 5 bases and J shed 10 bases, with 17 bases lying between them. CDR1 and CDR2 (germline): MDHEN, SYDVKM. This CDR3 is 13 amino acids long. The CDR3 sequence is CASSANRVWGAFF. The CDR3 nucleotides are TGTGCCAGCAGTGCTAACAGGGTTTGGGGAGCTTTCTTT.

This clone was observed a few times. CDR3 sequence (DNA): TGTGCCAGCTCACCTTACAGTATCTCTGGAAACACCATATATTTT. This encodes CASSPYSISGNTIYF. V usage is TRBV18 and J usage is TRBJ1-3; no firm D call. V lost 3 bases and J 0 bases, leaving 9 bases between the germline ends. The CDR3 extends over 15 amino acids. Germline V gene sequence: CDR1 KGHSH, CDR2 LQKENI.

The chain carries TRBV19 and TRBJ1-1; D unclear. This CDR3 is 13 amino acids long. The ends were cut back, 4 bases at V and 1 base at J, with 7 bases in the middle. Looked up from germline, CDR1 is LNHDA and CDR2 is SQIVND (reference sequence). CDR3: CASSKSRNTEAFF. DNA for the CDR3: TGTGCCAGTAGTAAAAGCCGGAACACTGAAGCTTTCTTT.

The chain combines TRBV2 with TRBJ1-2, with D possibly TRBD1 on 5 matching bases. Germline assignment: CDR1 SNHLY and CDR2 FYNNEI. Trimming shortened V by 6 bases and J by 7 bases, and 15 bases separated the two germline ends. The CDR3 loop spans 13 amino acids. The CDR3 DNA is TGTGCCAGCAGATATGCCCAGGGACCTGGCTACACCTTC. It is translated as CASRYAQGPGYTF.

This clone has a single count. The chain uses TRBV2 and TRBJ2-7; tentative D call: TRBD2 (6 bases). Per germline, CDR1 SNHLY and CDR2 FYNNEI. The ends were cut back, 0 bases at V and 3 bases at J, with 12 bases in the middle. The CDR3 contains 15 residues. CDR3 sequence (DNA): TGTGCCAGCAGTGAAGCGGAGGGCAGGGTCTACGAGCAGTACTTC. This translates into CASSEAEGRVYEQYF. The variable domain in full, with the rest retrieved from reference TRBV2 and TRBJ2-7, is EPEVTQTPSHQVTQMGQEVILRCVPISNHLYFYWYRQILGQKVEFLVSFYNNEISEKSEIFDDQFSVERPDGSNFTLKIRSTKLEDSAMYFCASSEAEGRVYEQYFGPGTRLTVT.

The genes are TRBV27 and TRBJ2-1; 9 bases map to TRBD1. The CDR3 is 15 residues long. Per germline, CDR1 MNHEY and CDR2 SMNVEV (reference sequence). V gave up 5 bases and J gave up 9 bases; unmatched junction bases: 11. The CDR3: CASSLTGTGFTEQFF. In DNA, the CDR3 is TGTGCCAGCAGTCTCACCGGGACAGGGTTTACTGAGCAGTTCTTC.

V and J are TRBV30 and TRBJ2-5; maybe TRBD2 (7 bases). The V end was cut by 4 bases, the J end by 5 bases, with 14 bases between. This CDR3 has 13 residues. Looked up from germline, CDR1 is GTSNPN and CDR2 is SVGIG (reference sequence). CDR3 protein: CAWIGGGLETQYF. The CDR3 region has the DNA TGTGCCTGGATTGGGGGGGGCCTTGAGACCCAGTACTTC.

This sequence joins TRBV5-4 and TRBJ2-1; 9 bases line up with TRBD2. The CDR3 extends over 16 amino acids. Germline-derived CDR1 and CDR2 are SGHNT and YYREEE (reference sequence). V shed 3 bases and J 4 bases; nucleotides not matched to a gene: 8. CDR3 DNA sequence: TGTGCCAGCAGCTGGCCGCTGCGGGGGGGTTACAATGAGCAGTTCTTC. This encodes CASSWPLRGGYNEQFF.

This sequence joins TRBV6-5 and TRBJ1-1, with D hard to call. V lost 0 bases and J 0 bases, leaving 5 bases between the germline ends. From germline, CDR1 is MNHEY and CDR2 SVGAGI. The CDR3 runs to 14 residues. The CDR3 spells CASSYSGMNTEAFF. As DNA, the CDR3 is TGTGCCAGCAGTTACTCAGGAATGAACACTGAAGCTTTCTTT.

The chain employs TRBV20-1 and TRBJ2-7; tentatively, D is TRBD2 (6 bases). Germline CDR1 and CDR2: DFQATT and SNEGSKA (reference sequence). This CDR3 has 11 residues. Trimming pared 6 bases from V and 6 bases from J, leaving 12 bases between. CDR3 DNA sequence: TGCAGTGCGGGGCGGGATGGCGAGCAGTACTTC. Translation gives CSAGRDGEQYF.

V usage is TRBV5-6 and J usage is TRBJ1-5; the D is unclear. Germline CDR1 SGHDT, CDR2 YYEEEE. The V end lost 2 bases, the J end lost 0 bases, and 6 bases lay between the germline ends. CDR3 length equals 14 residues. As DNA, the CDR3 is TGTGCCAGCAGCTTTTCGGATAGCAATCAGCCCCAGCATTTT. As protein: CASSFSDSNQPQHF.

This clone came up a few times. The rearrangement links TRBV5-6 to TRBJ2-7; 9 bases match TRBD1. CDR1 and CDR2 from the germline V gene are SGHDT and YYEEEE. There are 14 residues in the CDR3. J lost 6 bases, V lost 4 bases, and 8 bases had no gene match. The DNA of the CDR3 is TGTGCCAGCAGCCCCTCCGGGACAGGGCGCGAGCAGTACTTC. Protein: CASSPSGTGREQYF.

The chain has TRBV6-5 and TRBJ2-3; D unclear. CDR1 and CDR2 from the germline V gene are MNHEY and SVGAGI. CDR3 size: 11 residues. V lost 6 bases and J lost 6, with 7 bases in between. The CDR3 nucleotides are TGTGCCAGCAGCCTAGGCGATACGCAGTATTTT. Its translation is CASSLGDTQYF.

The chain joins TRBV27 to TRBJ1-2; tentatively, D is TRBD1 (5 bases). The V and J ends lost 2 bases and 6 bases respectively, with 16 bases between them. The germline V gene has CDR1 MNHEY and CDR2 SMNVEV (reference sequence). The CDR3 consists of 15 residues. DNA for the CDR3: TGTGCCAGCAGTTTAGGGGCATTCGTCCGGCATGGCTACACCTTC. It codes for CASSLGAFVRHGYTF.

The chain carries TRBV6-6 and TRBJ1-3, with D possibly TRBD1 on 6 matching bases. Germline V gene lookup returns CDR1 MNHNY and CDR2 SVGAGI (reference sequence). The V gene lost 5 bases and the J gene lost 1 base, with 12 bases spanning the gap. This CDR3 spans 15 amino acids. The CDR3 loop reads CASSRNTGSGNTIYF. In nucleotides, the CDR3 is TGTGCCAGCAGTAGAAACACAGGGTCTGGAAACACCATATATTTT.

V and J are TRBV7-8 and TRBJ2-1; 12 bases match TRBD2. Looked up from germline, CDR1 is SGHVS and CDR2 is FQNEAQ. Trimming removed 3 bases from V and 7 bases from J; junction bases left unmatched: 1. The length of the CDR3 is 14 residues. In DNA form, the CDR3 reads TGTGCCAGCAGCTTTACTAGCGGGGGGAATGAGCAGTTCTTC. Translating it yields CASSFTSGGNEQFF. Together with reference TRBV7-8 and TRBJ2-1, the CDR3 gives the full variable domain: GAGVSQSPRYKVAKRGQDVALRCDPISGHVSLFWYQQALGQGPEFLTYFQNEAQLDKSGLPSDRFFAERPEGSVSTLKIQRTQQEDSAVYLCASSFTSGGNEQFFGPGTRLTVL.

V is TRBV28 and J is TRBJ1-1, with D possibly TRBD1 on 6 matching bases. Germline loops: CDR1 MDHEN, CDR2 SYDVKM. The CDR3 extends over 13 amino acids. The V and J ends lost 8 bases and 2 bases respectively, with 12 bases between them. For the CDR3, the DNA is TGTGCCAGCGGTCTCAGGGGAAACACTGAAGCTTTCTTT. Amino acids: CASGLRGNTEAFF.

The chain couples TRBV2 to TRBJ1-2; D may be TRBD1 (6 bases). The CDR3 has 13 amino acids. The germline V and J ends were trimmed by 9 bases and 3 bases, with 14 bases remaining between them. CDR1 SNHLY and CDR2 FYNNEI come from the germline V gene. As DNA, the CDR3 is TGTGCCAGTTTACAGGGTGGAGACTATGGCTACACCTTC. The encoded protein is CASLQGGDYGYTF.

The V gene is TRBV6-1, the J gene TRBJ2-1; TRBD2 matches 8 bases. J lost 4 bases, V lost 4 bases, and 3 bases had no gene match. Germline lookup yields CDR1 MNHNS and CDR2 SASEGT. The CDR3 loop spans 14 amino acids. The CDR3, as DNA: TGTGCCAGCAGTGTGGCTAGCGGGTACAATGAGCAGTTCTTC. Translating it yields CASSVASGYNEQFF.